The 25 T cell receptor beta chains listed next were all sequenced from one sample in a study of beta chain features in type 1 diabetes. Study outcomes and limitations: In every one of the four CD4+ subsets, TCRB CDR3s were moderately but significantly shorter in Type 1 diabetes patients.

All of the isolated RNA was reverse transcribed, so expressed TCRB transcripts were sequenced. Repertoires were generated with immunoSEQ multiplex PCR, while TCRdb's copy carries only in-frame clones and drops some. The sample has roughly 100,000 clones; 28% are singletons. What these receptors recognize is not known. Sequencing was done on a sample of central memory CD4+ T cells from blood. The receptors derive from a woman aged 18 to 35 with type 1 diabetes.

The chain links TRBV5-1 to TRBJ2-2; D not certain. V lost 0 bases to trimming and J lost 1 base, with 7 bases between them. This CDR3 is 15 amino acids long. From germline, CDR1 is SGHRS and CDR2 YFSETQ. The CDR3 sequence is CASSLGPGNTGELFF. The CDR3 DNA reads TGCGCCAGCAGCTTGGGTCCAGGGAACACCGGGGAGCTGTTTTTT.

The chain links TRBV4-3 to TRBJ2-3, with D perhaps matching TRBD2 (5 bases). V dropped 5 bases and J dropped 1 base, with 19 bases sitting between them. Germline CDR1 reads LGHNA; CDR2 reads YSLEER. The CDR3 loop spans 17 amino acids. The CDR3 sequence: CASSYWTLAKGTDTQYF. CDR3 coding DNA: TGCGCCAGCAGCTACTGGACTCTAGCTAAGGGCACAGATACGCAGTATTTT.

The chain links TRBV18 to TRBJ2-1; no definite D call. The ends were cut back, 6 bases at V and 1 base at J, with 13 bases in the middle. Germline CDR1 KGHSH, CDR2 LQKENI. This CDR3 is built from 15 residues. The CDR3 loop reads CASSLYSRSYNEQFF. The CDR3 DNA sequence: TGTGCCAGCTCCCTGTATAGCCGATCCTACAATGAGCAGTTCTTC.

The chain carries TRBV7-2 and TRBJ2-7; D unresolved. Germline lookup yields CDR1 SGHTA and CDR2 FQGNSA. Trimming took 5 bases from V and 3 from J, leaving 17 bases between them. This CDR3 contains 15 residues. DNA of the CDR3: TGTGCCAGCAGCCCCACTATGAATTTGTACTACGAGCAGTACTTC. Residues: CASSPTMNLYYEQYF.

This chain connects TRBV7-3 to TRBJ2-6, with D possibly being TRBD2 (6 bases). The V gene's germline CDR1 is SGHTA and CDR2 FQGTGA. The CDR3 contains 18 residues. The V and J ends lost 0 bases and 0 bases respectively, with 12 bases between them. CDR3 bases: TGTGCCAGCAGCTTAACGCCGGGACTGATCTCTGGGGCCAACGTCCTGACTTTC. As protein: CASSLTPGLISGANVLTF.

V usage is TRBV29-1 and J usage is TRBJ1-1; D call uncertain. Between the trimmed V and J ends, which lost 4 bases and 6 bases, there was a span of 12 bases. Germline CDR1 is SQVTM and CDR2 is ANQGSEA. CDR3 size: 12 residues. Written as DNA, the CDR3 is TGCAGCGTTGGAGCGGCAAGCGCTGAAGCTTTCTTT. Its translation: CSVGAASAEAFF.

In its sample, this clone was seen a few times. V is TRBV7-9 and J is TRBJ1-5; D gene uncertain. Looked up from germline, CDR1 is SEHNR and CDR2 is FQNEAQ (reference sequence). V was trimmed by 4 bases and J by 4 bases, leaving 17 bases between them. The CDR3 sequence is 16 residues long. The CDR3, as DNA: TGTGCCAGCAGCTCTAGCTCGGAGGGCCGAAATCAGCCCCAGCATTTT. It yields the protein CASSSSSEGRNQPQHF.

This sequence joins TRBV5-4 and TRBJ2-5; 10 nucleotides line up with TRBD2. Losses at the gene ends were 0 bases for V and 6 bases for J; bases not matched to a gene: 8. This CDR3 region has 16 residues. Per germline, CDR1 SGHNT and CDR2 YYREEE (reference sequence). The CDR3 DNA reads TGTGCCAGCAGCTTGGTCTCTAGCGGGAGAGGAAAGACCCAGTACTTC. It encodes CASSLVSSGRGKTQYF.

This clone has just one count. CDR3 coding DNA: TGTGCCAGCAGCCGAGCGGGACCCAATGAGCAGTTCTTC. Translated, it gives CASSRAGPNEQFF. This sequence joins TRBV13 and TRBJ2-1; 7 nucleotides align to TRBD2. After removal of 5 bases from V and 6 bases from J, the junction contained 4 bases not matched to a gene. The CDR3 consists of 13 residues. CDR1 PRHDT and CDR2 FYEKMQ come from the germline V gene (reference sequence). Supplemented by reference TRBV13 and TRBJ2-1, the full variable domain reads AAGVIQSPRHLIKEKRETATLKCYPIPRHDTVYWYQQGPGQDPQFLISFYEKMQSDKGSIPDRFSAQQFSDYHSELNMSSLELGDSALYFCASSRAGPNEQFFGPGTRLTVL.

As regards this clone: Other nucleotide sequences in the sample specify the same CDR3. The chain is built from TRBV7-2 and TRBJ2-1; 8 bases are a match to TRBD2. This CDR3 has 17 residues. Per the germline V gene, CDR1 is SGHTA and CDR2 is FQGNSA. Unmatched junction bases numbered 8, after V lost 0 bases and J lost 4 bases. The CDR3, as DNA: TGTGCCAGCAGCTTAGCGGCGGGAGGTGTAGGATACAATGAGCAGTTCTTC. This translates into CASSLAAGGVGYNEQFF. Combining the CDR3 with reference TRBV7-2 and TRBJ2-1 gives the whole variable domain GAGVSQSPSNKVTEKGKDVELRCDPISGHTALYWYRQSLGQGLEFLIYFQGNSAPDKSGLPSDRFSAERTGGSVSTLTIQRTQQEDSAVYLCASSLAAGGVGYNEQFFGPGTRLTVL.

The chain carries TRBV9 and TRBJ2-7; 10 bases match TRBD1. This CDR3 is 16 amino acids long. With 2 bases clipped from V and 3 bases from J, the junction kept 8 bases outside the gene matches. Looked up from germline, CDR1 is SGDLS and CDR2 is YYNGEE. The CDR3 protein is CASSVTGTGVRYEQYF. In DNA, the CDR3 is TGTGCCAGCAGCGTTACGGGGACAGGGGTACGCTACGAGCAGTACTTC.

V usage is TRBV7-2 and J usage is TRBJ1-1; D uncertain. Between the trimmed V and J ends, which lost 4 bases and 0 bases, there was a span of 15 bases. The CDR3 consists of 16 residues. Germline CDR1 is SGHTA and CDR2 is FQGNSA. CDR3 DNA sequence: TGTGCCAGCAGCTCCAAGGGTGGGAGGATGAACACTGAAGCTTTCTTT. It yields the protein CASSSKGGRMNTEAFF.

The V call is TRBV7-9, the J call TRBJ2-3, with TRBD2 identical over 9 bases. The CDR3 runs 16 residues. The V and J ends lost 5 bases and 4 bases, in that order; junction bases with no gene match: 10. The germline V gene encodes CDR1 SEHNR and CDR2 FQNEAQ (reference sequence). The CDR3 DNA sequence: TGTGCCAGCAGCAGGATTAGCGGGAGTACCGCAGATACGCAGTATTTT. Protein: CASSRISGSTADTQYF.

The chain is built from TRBV29-1 and TRBJ1-2; D perhaps matches TRBD1 (5 bases). Germline CDR1 is SQVTM and CDR2 is ANQGSEA. The CDR3 extends over 11 amino acids. V lost 4 bases and J lost 6, with 9 bases in between. The CDR3: CSVGQKHGYTF. The CDR3 region has the DNA TGCAGCGTTGGACAGAAGCATGGCTACACCTTC.

The rearrangement links TRBV2 to TRBJ2-2; TRBD2 is a possible D gene (6 bases). The V gene's germline CDR1 is SNHLY and CDR2 FYNNEI. The CDR3 is made up of 13 amino acids. Trimming left V 8 bases short and J 3 bases short, with 10 bases between. CDR3 protein: CASGWEDTGELFF. Here the CDR3 DNA reads TGTGCCAGCGGCTGGGAGGACACCGGGGAGCTGTTTTTT. The whole variable domain, filled in from reference TRBV2 and TRBJ2-2, reads EPEVTQTPSHQVTQMGQEVILRCVPISNHLYFYWYRQILGQKVEFLVSFYNNEISEKSEIFDDQFSVERPDGSNFTLKIRSTKLEDSAMYFCASGWEDTGELFFGEGSRLTVL.

This clone was seen a handful of times. This chain joins TRBV2 and TRBJ2-7; 15 bases map to TRBD2. This CDR3 contains 14 residues. Germline CDR1 SNHLY, CDR2 FYNNEI. J lost 6 bases, V lost 7 bases, and 4 bases had no gene match. The CDR3 nucleotides are TGTGCCAGCATGGGACTAGCGGGAGGTACCGAGCAGTACTTC. Its translation: CASMGLAGGTEQYF.

This clone was seen a handful of times. This rearrangement joins TRBV7-8 to TRBJ2-1, with 9 bases aligning to TRBD2. This CDR3 is built from 16 residues. J lost 3 bases, V lost 2 bases, and 5 bases had no gene match. CDR1 and CDR2 (germline): SGHVS, FQNEAQ. CDR3 loop: CASSLIAGANYNEQFF. In DNA form, the CDR3 reads TGTGCCAGCAGCTTAATAGCGGGAGCGAACTACAATGAGCAGTTCTTC.

This clone was picked up one time. This chain joins TRBV5-6 and TRBJ1-3, with D possibly being TRBD1 (6 bases). Per the germline V gene, CDR1 is SGHDT and CDR2 is YYEEEE. The CDR3 runs 14 residues. The V gene lost 4 bases and the J gene lost 5 bases, with 13 bases spanning the gap. The CDR3 protein is CASSINRARNTIYF. CDR3 coding DNA: TGTGCCAGCAGCATTAACAGGGCTCGAAACACCATATATTTT. The full variable domain, completed using reference TRBV5-6 and TRBJ1-3, is DAGVTQSPTHLIKTRGQQVTLRCSPKSGHDTVSWYQQALGQGPQFIFQYYEEEERQRGNFPDRFSGHQFPNYSSELNVNALLLGDSALYLCASSINRARNTIYFGEGSWLTVV.

This chain's CDR3 is CSVSRDWGGEQFF. CDR3 in DNA: TGCAGCGTTAGCCGGGACTGGGGAGGAGAGCAGTTCTTC. The chain links TRBV29-1 to TRBJ2-1, with D maybe TRBD2 (6 bases). The ends were cut back, 5 bases at V and 10 bases at J, with 18 bases in the middle. The CDR3 length is 13 residues. Germline V lookup: CDR1 SQVTM, CDR2 ANQGSEA.

In its sample, this clone was seen a few times. This rearrangement joins TRBV27 to TRBJ1-5, with 10 bases lining up with TRBD1. The CDR3 has 16 amino acids. V dropped 5 bases and J dropped 4; count of bases not matched to a gene: 8. Germline assignment: CDR1 MNHEY and CDR2 SMNVEV (reference sequence). CDR3 sequence (DNA): TGTGCCAGCAGTGACAGGGGGCGCCGGGGGAATCAGCCCCAGCATTTT. Encoded protein: CASSDRGRRGNQPQHF.

The DNA of the CDR3 is TGCGCCAGCAGCTCAGGAGGTAGAGGGGAGACCCAGTACTTC. It encodes CASSSGGRGETQYF. The chain is built from TRBV5-1 and TRBJ2-5, with a weak D call TRBD2 (5 bases). CDR3 length: 14 residues. Germline V lookup: CDR1 SGHRS, CDR2 YFSETQ. Trimming took off 3 bases at V and 5 bases at J, with 14 bases between the two ends. The full variable domain, with the rest looked up from reference TRBV5-1 and TRBJ2-5, is KAGVTQTPRYLIKTRGQQVTLSCSPISGHRSVSWYQQTPGQGLQFLFEYFSETQRNKGNFPGRFSGRQFSNSRSEMNVSTLELGDSALYLCASSSGGRGETQYFGPGTRLLVL.

The table lists this clone with a few counts. The chain couples TRBV18 to TRBJ2-3; 10 nucleotides line up with TRBD2. Germline CDR1 is KGHSH and CDR2 is LQKENI. This CDR3 is built from 16 residues. V lost 5 bases and J lost 1; bases outside the gene matches: 6. The CDR3 DNA reads TGTGCCAGCTCAGGCGGTCTAGCGGGAGGCACAGATACGCAGTATTTT. Translated: CASSGGLAGGTDTQYF.

This clone has more than one count but fewer than ten. V gene TRBV5-1 combines with J gene TRBJ2-1, with TRBD2 identical over 10 bases. The CDR3 spans 14 residues. Trimming removed 5 bases from V and 6 bases from J; junction bases left unmatched: 5. Per the germline V gene, CDR1 is SGHRS and CDR2 is YFSETQ. As DNA, the CDR3 is TGCGCCAGCAGGTTAACTAGCGGGACCAATGAGCAGTTCTTC. Its protein is CASRLTSGTNEQFF.

V is TRBV2 and J is TRBJ1-1; D not resolved. V was pared by 2 bases and J by 10 bases, with 5 bases between. CDR1 and CDR2 (germline): SNHLY, FYNNEI. The CDR3 consists of 10 residues. This chain's CDR3 is CASSETVAFF. Here the CDR3 DNA reads TGTGCCAGCAGTGAAACGGTAGCTTTCTTT.

This clone was detected a few times. J is TRBJ1-2 and V is TRBV30, with D possibly matching TRBD1 (5 bases). From germline, CDR1 is GTSNPN and CDR2 SVGIG (reference sequence). This CDR3 has 15 amino acids. Trimming took off 0 bases at V and 4 bases at J, with 15 bases between the two ends. As DNA, the CDR3 is TGTGCCTGGAGTGTGCAACAGGCAGGACCCTATGGCTACACCTTC. Protein: CAWSVQQAGPYGYTF.